These 13 T cell receptor beta chains came from one sample sequenced in a study of T cell responses to AZD1222 COVID-19 vaccine. The protocol was immunoSEQ multiplex PCR, while the TCRdb copy is restricted to in-frame clones and leaves out a portion. The sample has about 160,000 clones, over 75% seen once. The material was peripheral blood, obtained on day 0 of AZD1222 vaccination. The receptors stem from an adult in good health.

The chain carries TRBV19 and TRBJ1-5; possibly TRBD1 for D (5 bases). V lost 3 bases and J 5 bases, leaving 11 bases between the germline ends. This CDR3 is 14 amino acids long. In germline, CDR1 is LNHDA, CDR2 SQIVND (reference sequence). The CDR3 sequence: CASSIQGRYQPQHF. The CDR3 coding sequence is TGTGCCAGTAGTATCCAGGGTAGGTATCAGCCCCAGCATTTT.

This clone has a single count. V gene TRBV11-1 combines with J gene TRBJ2-5; 7 nucleotides align to TRBD1. The junction had 8 bases not matched to a gene; V was cut back by 3 bases and J by 7 bases. The CDR3 loop spans 14 amino acids. The germline V gene encodes CDR1 SGHAT and CDR2 FQDESV (reference sequence). CDR3 nucleotide sequence: TGTGCCAGCAGCTTTGACAGGGTATGGGGGACCCAGTACTTC. Its protein product is CASSFDRVWGTQYF.

V usage is TRBV7-9 and J usage is TRBJ1-6; D is possibly TRBD1 (5 bases). The CDR3 is 16 residues long. Germline lookup yields CDR1 SEHNR and CDR2 FQNEAQ (reference sequence). V lost 5 bases and J 6 bases, leaving 17 bases between the germline ends. This chain's CDR3 is CASSHRGGGSNSPLHF. CDR3 DNA: TGTGCCAGCAGCCACCGAGGTGGGGGGAGTAATTCACCCCTCCACTTT.

This clone has only a few counts. The chain recombines TRBV23-1 with TRBJ2-5, with D perhaps assigned TRBD1 or TRBD2 (5 bases each). TRBV23-1 is an ORF, with its function uncertain. This CDR3 has 17 residues. V was trimmed by 0 bases and J by 5 bases, leaving 19 bases between them. Here the CDR3 DNA reads TGCGCCAGCAGTCAATCTTGGGCAGGGAGCGTTGTGGAGACCCAGTACTTC. Amino acid sequence: CASSQSWAGSVVETQYF.

The rearrangement joins TRBV20-1 to TRBJ1-6, with unresolved D. The CDR3 loop spans 16 amino acids. Trimming shortened V by 3 bases and J by 0 bases, and 12 bases separated the two germline ends. CDR1 is DFQATT and CDR2 is SNEGSKA in the germline V gene (reference sequence). DNA for the CDR3: TGCAGTGCTAGTTCGTCACCGAGCTCCTATAATTCACCCCTCCACTTT. It encodes CSASSSPSSYNSPLHF.

The chain combines TRBV7-9 with TRBJ2-2, with no clear D. Trimming took off 0 bases at V and 5 bases at J, with 13 bases between the two ends. Germline V gene sequence: CDR1 SEHNR, CDR2 FQNEAQ (reference sequence). There are 16 residues in the CDR3. The CDR3 loop reads CASSLAGSLSTGELFF. The DNA of the CDR3 is TGTGCCAGCAGCTTAGCCGGCTCTTTAAGTACCGGGGAGCTGTTTTTT.

The gene calls are TRBV6-5 and TRBJ1-1; 9 bases are a match to TRBD1. Unmatched junction bases numbered 6, after V lost 6 bases and J lost 4 bases. The CDR3 loop spans 14 amino acids. The germline V gene has CDR1 MNHEY and CDR2 SVGAGI. The CDR3 sequence: CASRTQTGGTEAFF. The CDR3 DNA reads as TGTGCCAGCAGGACCCAGACAGGGGGCACTGAAGCTTTCTTT.

This rearrangement joins TRBV12-3 or TRBV12-4 to TRBJ1-1; a weak D match, TRBD1 (5 bases). CDR3 length: 13 amino acids. The V gene lost 7 bases and the J gene lost 2 bases, with 11 bases spanning the gap. CDR3 amino acids: CASNRGVNTEAFF. CDR3 in DNA: TGTGCCAGCAACCGGGGGGTAAACACTGAAGCTTTCTTT.

The V and J genes are TRBV5-6 and TRBJ2-3; the match to TRBD2 covers 7 bases. CDR1 and CDR2 from the germline V gene are SGHDT and YYEEEE. CDR3 size: 14 residues. With 4 bases clipped from V and 2 bases from J, the junction kept 4 bases outside the gene matches. CDR3 loop: CASSRLADTDTQYF. For the CDR3, the DNA is TGTGCCAGCAGCCGTCTAGCGGACACAGATACGCAGTATTTT.

The chain links TRBV19 to TRBJ2-1; the match to TRBD1 covers 7 bases. The CDR3 consists of 15 residues. V gave up 5 bases and J gave up 2 bases; unmatched junction bases: 6. CDR1 and CDR2 from the germline V gene are LNHDA and SQIVND (reference sequence). The DNA of the CDR3 is TGTGCCAGTAGTCCCCAGGGGGACCCCTACAATGAGCAGTTCTTC. Its translation: CASSPQGDPYNEQFF. The variable domain in full, completed from reference TRBV19 and TRBJ2-1, reads DGGITQSPKYLFRKEGQNVTLSCEQNLNHDAMYWYRQDPGQGLRLIYYSQIVNDFQKGDIAEGYSVSREKKESFPLTVTSAQKNPTAFYLCASSPQGDPYNEQFFGPGTRLTVL.

This clone has only one observation. The J gene is TRBJ1-4, the V gene TRBV28; 8 bases are a match to TRBD1. The CDR3 is 14 residues long. J gave up 6 bases and V 6 bases, and 6 bases lay outside the gene matches. Germline lookup yields CDR1 MDHEN and CDR2 SYDVKM. The CDR3, as DNA: TGTGCCAGCAGCCTAGACAGGGGTTATGAAAAACTGTTTTTT. As protein: CASSLDRGYEKLFF.

CDR3 in amino acids: CASSLVGQGAEQYF. The CDR3 DNA follows: TGTGCCAGCAGCTTAGTGGGACAGGGTGCCGAGCAGTACTTC. The chain couples TRBV7-9 to TRBJ2-7; 9 bases are shared with TRBD1. The V gene end was trimmed by 1 base and the J gene end by 6 bases; junction bases not matched to a gene: 4. CDR1 is SEHNR and CDR2 is FQNEAQ in the germline V gene (reference sequence). The CDR3 has 14 amino acids.

J is TRBJ2-7 and V is TRBV5-5, with D possibly matching TRBD1 (6 bases). Germline V CDR1 and CDR2: SGHKS, YYEKEE (reference sequence). This CDR3 region has 13 residues. V was cut by 4 bases and J by 4 bases, with 12 bases left in between. CDR3 in DNA: TGTGCCAGCAGCAACCGGGACATGTACGAGCAGTACTTC. Its translation is CASSNRDMYEQYF.